This T cell receptor (beta chain) was sequenced for a study of T-cell reconstitution after alpha-beta-depleted transplantation in children. This clonotype was detected only a few times. Germline values: CDR1 KGHSH, CDR2 LQKENI. V dropped 6 bases and J dropped 6 bases, with 15 bases sitting between them. The CDR3 has 13 residues. The TCRbeta library incorporated unique molecular identifiers. TCRdb reprocessed the PCR reads via MiXCR and lists one record per CDR3 protein. This table holds 77,000 or so distinct CDR3 sequences, 15% to 20% found once. The receptor comes from a male patient aged 2 to 10 who had a stem cell transplant for acute lymphoblastic leukemia, so the T cells may come from the graft donor. J is TRBJ2-7 and V is TRBV18; D is possibly TRBD1 (5 bases). Here the sequenced sample was PBMCs, mostly from graft donor cells, taken 360 days after TCRalphabeta/CD19-depleted stem cell transplant. The DNA for the CDR3 is TGTGCCAGCTCTCCCAACCAGGGTTTCGAGCAGTACTTC. This sequence encodes CASSPNQGFEQYF.